A selection of T cell receptor beta chains follows, all from one sample in a study of PD-1 blockade in classical Hodgkin lymphoma. The data were produced by immunoSEQ multiplex PCR, yet TCRdb's version contains in-frame clones alone and is incomplete. The table has about 24,000 clones, about 80% seen once. Sequenced material: peripheral blood mononuclear cells (PBMCs), taken before the fourth cycle of nivolumab. Every receptor here comes from a human donor with classical Hodgkin lymphoma. CDR3s include the opening cysteine and the closing phenylalanine or tryptophan.

TRBV27	TRBJ1-5	CASSEFQGDQPQHF
TRBV5-1	TRBJ2-1	CASSSSSGANNEQFF
TRBV2	TRBJ2-1	CASSVDRASYNEQFF
TRBV7-6	TRBJ1-5	CASSLASGNQPQHF
TRBV9	TRBJ2-2	CATQGQENTGELFF
TRBV19	TRBJ1-2	CASRSQGRANYGYTF
TRBV6-5	TRBJ2-5	CASSSEWTGPETQYF
TRBV29-1	TRBJ2-1	CSVELGHPYNEQFF
TRBV4-3	TRBJ2-5	CASSPHGGEGETQYF
TRBV28	TRBJ2-3	CASSPSGSGTDTQYF
TRBV6-5	TRBJ1-1	CASSLGARGTEAFF
TRBV30	TRBJ2-7	CAWSVSGEHEQYF
TRBV2	TRBJ2-1	CATFGDYNEQFF
TRBV7-2	TRBJ2-1	CASRRRGGWDNEQFF
TRBV7-9	TRBJ2-1	CASSFGLAEYNEQFF
TRBV11-2	TRBJ1-1	CASSRGTQNEAFF
TRBV27	TRBJ2-2	CATAALTNTGELFF
TRBV7-2	TRBJ2-7	CASSFGLAESYEQYF
TRBV11-2	TRBJ2-7	CASSLGQQGYEQYF
TRBV28	TRBJ2-3	CASSNRDSGTDTQYF
TRBV11-3	TRBJ1-2	CASSLGVYGYTF
TRBV9	TRBJ2-1	CASSPLVNQPRQFF
TRBV15	TRBJ2-2	CATSRVDRDTGELFF
TRBV9	TRBJ1-1	CASSFGTVMNTEAFF
TRBV4-3	TRBJ1-1	CASSLWGEDTEAFF
TRBV7-2	TRBJ1-2	CASSFPGSWRNGYTF
TRBV9	TRBJ2-7	CASSPEQGYEQYF
TRBV28	TRBJ2-7	CASIRDRGFYEQYF
TRBV7-9	TRBJ1-4	CASSSGGFPWEKLFF
TRBV27	TRBJ2-5	CASSNRRTGGLLQETQYF
TRBV6-7	TRBJ2-5	CASSATSGRAGETQYF
TRBV9	TRBJ1-2	CASSVVPELDYSYTF
TRBV7-9	TRBJ1-1	CASRPDGPGGAFF
TRBV11-2	TRBJ2-3	CASSSRTSGSTDTQYF
TRBV6-6	TRBJ2-7	CASRFDRGHEQYF
TRBV28	TRBJ2-7	CASSFFGGSRTYEQYF
TRBV5-1	TRBJ2-1	CASSLGGLLYNEQFF
TRBV10-3	TRBJ2-7	CAISGSSYEQYF
TRBV18	TRBJ1-1	CASSQGQVDTEAFF
TRBV28	TRBJ2-1	CASSLWAEAGGRYGVQFF
TRBV19	TRBJ2-7	CASKEVAGGDYEQYF
TRBV9	TRBJ1-1	CASSVGQGNTEAFF
TRBV7-9	TRBJ1-4	CASSLGGSVRVQNEKLFF
TRBV27	TRBJ2-7	CASSVKGQGNYEQYF
TRBV4-1	TRBJ1-1	CASSQTGEAFF
TRBV7-9	TRBJ1-1	CASDRQGTNTEAFF
TRBV7-2	TRBJ2-1	CASSLRPGRPQFF
TRBV10-3	TRBJ1-1	CAISPQENKAFF
TRBV6-1	TRBJ2-7	CARCKGWYPYEQYF
TRBV2	TRBJ1-1	CASRPRGTGNSDTEAFF
TRBV13	TRBJ1-1	CASSYTRGMNTEAFF
TRBV5-4	TRBJ2-1	CASSSFIREYPNEQFF
TRBV4-3	TRBJ1-4	CASSQGGRVENEKLFF
TRBV28	TRBJ2-3	CASSFYTSDWKQYF